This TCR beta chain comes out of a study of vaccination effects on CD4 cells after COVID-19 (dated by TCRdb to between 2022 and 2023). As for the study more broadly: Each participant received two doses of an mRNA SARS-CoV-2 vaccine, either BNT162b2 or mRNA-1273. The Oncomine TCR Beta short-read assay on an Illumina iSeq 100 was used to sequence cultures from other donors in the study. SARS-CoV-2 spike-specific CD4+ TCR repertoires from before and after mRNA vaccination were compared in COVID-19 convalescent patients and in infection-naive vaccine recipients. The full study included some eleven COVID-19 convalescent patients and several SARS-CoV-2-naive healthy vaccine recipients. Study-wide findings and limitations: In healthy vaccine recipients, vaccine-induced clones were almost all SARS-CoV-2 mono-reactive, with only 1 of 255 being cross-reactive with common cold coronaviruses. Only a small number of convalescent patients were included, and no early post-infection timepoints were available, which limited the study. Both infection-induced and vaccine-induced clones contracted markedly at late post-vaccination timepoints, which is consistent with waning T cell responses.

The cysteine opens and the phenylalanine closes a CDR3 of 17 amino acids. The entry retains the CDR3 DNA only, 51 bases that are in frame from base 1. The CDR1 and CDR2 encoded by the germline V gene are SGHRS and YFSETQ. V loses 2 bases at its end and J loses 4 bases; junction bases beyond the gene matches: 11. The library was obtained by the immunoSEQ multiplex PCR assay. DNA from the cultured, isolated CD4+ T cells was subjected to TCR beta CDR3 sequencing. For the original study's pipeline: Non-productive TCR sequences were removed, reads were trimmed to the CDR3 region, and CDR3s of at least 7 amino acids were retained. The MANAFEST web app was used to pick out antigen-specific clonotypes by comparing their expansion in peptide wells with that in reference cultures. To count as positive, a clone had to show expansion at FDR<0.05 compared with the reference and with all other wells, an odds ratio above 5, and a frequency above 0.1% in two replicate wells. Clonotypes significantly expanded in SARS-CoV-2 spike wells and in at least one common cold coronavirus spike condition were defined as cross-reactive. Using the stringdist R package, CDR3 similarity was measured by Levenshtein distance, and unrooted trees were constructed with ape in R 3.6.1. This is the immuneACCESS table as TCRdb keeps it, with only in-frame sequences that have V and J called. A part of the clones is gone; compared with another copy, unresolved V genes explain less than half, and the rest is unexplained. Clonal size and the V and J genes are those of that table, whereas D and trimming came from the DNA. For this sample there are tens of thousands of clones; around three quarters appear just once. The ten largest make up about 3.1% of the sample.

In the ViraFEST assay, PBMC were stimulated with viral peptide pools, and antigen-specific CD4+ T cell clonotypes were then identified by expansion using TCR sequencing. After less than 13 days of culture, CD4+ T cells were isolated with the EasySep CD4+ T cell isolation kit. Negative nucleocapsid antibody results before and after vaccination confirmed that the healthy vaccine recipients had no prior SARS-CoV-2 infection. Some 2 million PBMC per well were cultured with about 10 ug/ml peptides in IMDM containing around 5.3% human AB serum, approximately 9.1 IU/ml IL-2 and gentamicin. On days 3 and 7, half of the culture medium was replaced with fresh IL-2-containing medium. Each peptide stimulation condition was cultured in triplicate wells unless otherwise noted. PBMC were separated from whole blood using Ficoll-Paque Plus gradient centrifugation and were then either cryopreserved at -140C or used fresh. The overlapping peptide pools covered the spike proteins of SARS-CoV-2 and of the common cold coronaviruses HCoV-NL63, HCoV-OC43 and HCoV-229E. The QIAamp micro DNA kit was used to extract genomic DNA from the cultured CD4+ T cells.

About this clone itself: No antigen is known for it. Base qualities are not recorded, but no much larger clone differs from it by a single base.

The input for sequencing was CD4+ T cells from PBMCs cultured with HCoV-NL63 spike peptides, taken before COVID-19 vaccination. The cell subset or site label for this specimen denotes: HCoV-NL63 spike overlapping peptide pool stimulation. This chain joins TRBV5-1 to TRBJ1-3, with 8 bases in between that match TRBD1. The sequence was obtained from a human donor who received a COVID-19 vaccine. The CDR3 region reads CASSLTQGALGGNTIYF. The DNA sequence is TGCGCCAGCAGCTTAACCCAGGGGGCTCTCGGAGGAAACACCATATATTTT.